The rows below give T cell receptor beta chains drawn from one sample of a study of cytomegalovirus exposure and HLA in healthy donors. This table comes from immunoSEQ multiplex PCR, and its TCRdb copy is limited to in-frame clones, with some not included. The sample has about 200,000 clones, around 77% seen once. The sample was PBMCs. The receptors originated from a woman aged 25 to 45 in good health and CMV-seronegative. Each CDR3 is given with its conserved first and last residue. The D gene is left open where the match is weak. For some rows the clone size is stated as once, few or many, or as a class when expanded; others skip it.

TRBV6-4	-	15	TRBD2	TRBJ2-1	TGTGCCAGCAGTGACAAAGCGGGAGGGTACAATGAGCAGTTCTTC	CASSDKAGGYNEQFF
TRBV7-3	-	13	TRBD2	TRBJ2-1	TGTGCCAGCAGCTCGAGCGGGGTCAATGAGCAGTTCTTC	CASSSSGVNEQFF
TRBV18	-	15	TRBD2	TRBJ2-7	TGTGCCAGCTCACCAGTCGCGGGAGCCTCCTACGAGCAGTACTTC	CASSPVAGASYEQYF
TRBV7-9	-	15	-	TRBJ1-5	TGTGCCAGCAGCTTCGGAGACAGACGTTATCAGCCCCAGCATTTT	CASSFGDRRYQPQHF
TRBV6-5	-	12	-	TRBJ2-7	TGTGCCAGCAAACAGGGATCCTACGAGCAGTACTTC	CASKQGSYEQYF
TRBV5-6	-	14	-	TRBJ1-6	TGTGCCAGCAGTAGGGAGCAACTCTATTCACCCCTCCACTTT	CASSREQLYSPLHF
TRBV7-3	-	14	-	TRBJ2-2	TGTGCCAGCAGCAGAGACAGGAGAGCCGGGGAGCTGTTTTTT	CASSRDRRAGELFF
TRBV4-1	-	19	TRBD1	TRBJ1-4	TGCGCCAGCAGTCAAAAGGTCTCGGCAGGGGGATTTGCTAATGAAAAACTGTTTTTT	CASSQKVSAGGFANEKLFF
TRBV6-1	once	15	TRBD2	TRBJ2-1	TGTGCCAGCAGTCTGCGGGGGAGCTCCTACAATGAGCAGTTCTTC	CASSLRGSSYNEQFF
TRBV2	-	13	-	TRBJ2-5	TGTGCCAGCAGTGAAATTAGCGGAGGTAACCAGTACTTC	CASSEISGGNQYF
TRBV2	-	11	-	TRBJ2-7	TGTGCCAGCAGTATAGCGGCCCACGGGTACTTC	CASSIAAHGYF
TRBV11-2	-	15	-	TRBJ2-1	TGTGCCAGCAGCTTGGCCTTCACGGGAGTGAGGGAGCAGTTCTTC	CASSLAFTGVREQFF
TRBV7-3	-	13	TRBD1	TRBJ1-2	TGTGCCAGCAGCTTGACAGGGGGGTATGGCTACACCTTC	CASSLTGGYGYTF
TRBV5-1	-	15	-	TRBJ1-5	TGCGCCAGCAGCTTGTTAGGGGCGCGCAATCAGCCCCAGCATTTT	CASSLLGARNQPQHF
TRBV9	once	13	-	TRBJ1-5	TGTGCCAGCGGGGAGGGGGGGGATCAGCCCCAGCATTTT	CASGEGGDQPQHF
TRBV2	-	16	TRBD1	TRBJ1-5	TGTGCCAGCAGTGAAACCTCCGGGACAGGGAGTCAGCCCCAGCATTTT	CASSETSGTGSQPQHF
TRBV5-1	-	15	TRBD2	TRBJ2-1	TGCGCCAGCAGCTTGGATCTAGCGGGGGGAGGTGAGCAGTTCTTC	CASSLDLAGGGEQFF
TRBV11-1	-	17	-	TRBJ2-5	TGTGCCAGCAGCCTAGAAACAACGGACGTGGGAGTAGAGACCCAGTACTTC	CASSLETTDVGVETQYF
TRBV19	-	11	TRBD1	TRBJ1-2	TGTGCCAGTCGACAGGGGTATGGCTACACCTTC	CASRQGYGYTF
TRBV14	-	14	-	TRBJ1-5	TGTGCCAGCAGCCAAGGGGGCCGCAATCAGCCCCAGCATTTT	CASSQGGRNQPQHF
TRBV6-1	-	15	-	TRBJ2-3	TGTGCCAGCAGTGAACAACCGGGGGACTCAGATACGCAGTATTTT	CASSEQPGDSDTQYF
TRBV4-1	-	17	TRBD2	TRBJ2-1	TGCGCCAGCAGCCTAAGGACTAGCGCAAGCTCCTACAATGAGCAGTTCTTC	CASSLRTSASSYNEQFF
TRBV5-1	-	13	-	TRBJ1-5	TGCGCCAGCAGCTTGGATCTCGATCAGCCCCAGCATTTT	CASSLDLDQPQHF
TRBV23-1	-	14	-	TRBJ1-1	TGCGCCAGCAGTCTCGAGGGCGCCGGCACTGAAGCTTTCTTT	CASSLEGAGTEAFF
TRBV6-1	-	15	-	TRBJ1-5	TGTGCCAGCAGTGTACAACAGATTAGCAATCAGCCCCAGCATTTT	CASSVQQISNQPQHF
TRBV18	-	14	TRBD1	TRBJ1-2	TGTGCCAGCTCACCACCGGCCAGGGGGAGAGGCTACACCTTC	CASSPPARGRGYTF
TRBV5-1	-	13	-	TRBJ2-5	TGCGCCAGCAGCTTGGCCGGGGAGGCGGTGCAGTACTTC	CASSLAGEAVQYF
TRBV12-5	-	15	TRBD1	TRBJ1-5	TGTGCTAGTGGTTTGGGACAGGGTCTCAATCAGCCCCAGCATTTT	CASGLGQGLNQPQHF
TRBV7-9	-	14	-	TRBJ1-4	TGTGCCAGCAGCCTTTTAACAGGGACCGAAAAACTGTTTTTT	CASSLLTGTEKLFF
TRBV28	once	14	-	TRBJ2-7	TGTGCCAGCAGTCCCCTTTTTGAGTTCTACGAGCAGTACTTC	CASSPLFEFYEQYF
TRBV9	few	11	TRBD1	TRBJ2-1	TGTGCCAGCAGCTCTACAGGGGAACAGTTCTTC	CASSSTGEQFF
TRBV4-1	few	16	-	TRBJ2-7	TGCGCCAGCAGCCAGGCTTTTGGAGGGTTCACCTACGAGCAGTACTTC	CASSQAFGGFTYEQYF
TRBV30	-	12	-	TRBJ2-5	TGTGCCTGGATACAGAACCAAGAGACCCAGTACTTC	CAWIQNQETQYF